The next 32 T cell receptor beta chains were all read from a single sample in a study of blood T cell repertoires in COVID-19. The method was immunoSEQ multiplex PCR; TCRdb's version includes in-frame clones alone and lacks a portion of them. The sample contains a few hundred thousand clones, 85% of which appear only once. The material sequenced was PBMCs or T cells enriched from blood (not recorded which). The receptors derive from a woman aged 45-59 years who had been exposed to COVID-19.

CDR3 region: CASSLQMNTEAFF. Written as DNA, the CDR3 is TGCGCCAGCAGCTTACAGATGAACACTGAAGCTTTCTTT. This sequence joins TRBV5-1 and TRBJ1-1; D gene unclear. Germline values: CDR1 SGHRS, CDR2 YFSETQ. Trimming took 2 bases from V and 0 from J, leaving 5 bases between them. This CDR3 region has 13 residues.

The CDR3 spells CASSLGQGTGYGYTF. CDR3 nucleotide sequence: TGTGCCAGCAGCCTAGGACAGGGCACGGGCTATGGCTACACCTTC. This chain uses TRBV5-4 with TRBJ1-2; TRBD1 matches 8 bases. The CDR3 covers 15 residues. The J segment lost 4 bases and the V segment lost 4 bases, leaving 9 bases of the junction unmatched. Germline V gene sequence: CDR1 SGHNT, CDR2 YYREEE (reference sequence).

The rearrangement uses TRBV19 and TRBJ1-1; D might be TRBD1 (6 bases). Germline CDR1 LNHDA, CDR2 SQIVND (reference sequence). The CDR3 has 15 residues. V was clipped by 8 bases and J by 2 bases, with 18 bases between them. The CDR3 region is CASSITGLFNTEAFF. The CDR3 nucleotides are TGTGCCAGTTCTATAACAGGGCTTTTTAACACTGAAGCTTTCTTT.

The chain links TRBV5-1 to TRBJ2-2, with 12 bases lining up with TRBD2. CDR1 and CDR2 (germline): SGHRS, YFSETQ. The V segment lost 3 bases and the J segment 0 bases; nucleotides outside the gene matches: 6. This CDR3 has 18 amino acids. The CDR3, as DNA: TGCGCCAGCAGCTCACCTCGACTAGCGGGGGCGAACACCGGGGAGCTGTTTTTT. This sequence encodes CASSSPRLAGANTGELFF.

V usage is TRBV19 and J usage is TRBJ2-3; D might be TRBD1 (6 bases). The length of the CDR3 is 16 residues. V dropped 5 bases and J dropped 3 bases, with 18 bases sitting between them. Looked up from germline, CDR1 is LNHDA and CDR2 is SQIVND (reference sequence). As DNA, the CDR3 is TGTGCCAGTAGTTACAGGGCAGGGTTTGGGACAGATACGCAGTATTTT. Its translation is CASSYRAGFGTDTQYF.

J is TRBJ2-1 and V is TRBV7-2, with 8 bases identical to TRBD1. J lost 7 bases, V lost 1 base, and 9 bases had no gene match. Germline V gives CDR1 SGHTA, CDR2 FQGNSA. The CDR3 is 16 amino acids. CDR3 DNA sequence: TGTGCCAGCAGCTTAGGGGTAACAGGGGGATTGAATGAGCAGTTCTTC. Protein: CASSLGVTGGLNEQFF.

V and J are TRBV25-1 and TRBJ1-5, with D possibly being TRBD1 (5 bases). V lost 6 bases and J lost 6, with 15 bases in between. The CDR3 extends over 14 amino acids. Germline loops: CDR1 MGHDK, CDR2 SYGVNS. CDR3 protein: CASSPPGNSQPQHF. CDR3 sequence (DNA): TGTGCCAGCAGCCCCCCAGGGAACAGTCAGCCCCAGCATTTT.

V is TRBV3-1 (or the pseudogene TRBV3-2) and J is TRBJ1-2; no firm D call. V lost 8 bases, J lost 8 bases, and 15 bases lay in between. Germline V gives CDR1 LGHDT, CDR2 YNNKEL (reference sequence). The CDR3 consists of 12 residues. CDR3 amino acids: CASQDPGEGYTF. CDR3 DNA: TGTGCCAGCCAAGACCCCGGAGAGGGCTACACCTTC.

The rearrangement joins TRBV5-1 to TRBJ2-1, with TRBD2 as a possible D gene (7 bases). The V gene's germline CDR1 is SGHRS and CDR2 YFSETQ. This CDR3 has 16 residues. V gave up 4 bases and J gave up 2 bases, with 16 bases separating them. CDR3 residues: CASSALGGRTYNEQFF. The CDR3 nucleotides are TGCGCCAGCAGCGCCCTGGGGGGGCGAACCTACAATGAGCAGTTCTTC.

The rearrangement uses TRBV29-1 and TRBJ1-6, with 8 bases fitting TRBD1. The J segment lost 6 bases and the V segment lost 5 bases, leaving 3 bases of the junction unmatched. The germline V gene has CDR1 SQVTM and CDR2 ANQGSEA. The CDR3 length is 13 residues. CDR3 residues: CSVRQGTNSPLHF. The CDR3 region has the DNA TGCAGCGTTAGACAGGGGACTAATTCACCCCTCCACTTT. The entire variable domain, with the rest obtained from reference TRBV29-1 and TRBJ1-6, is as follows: SAVISQKPSRDICQRGTSLTIQCQVDSQVTMMFWYRQQPGQSLTLIATANQGSEATYESGFVIDKFPISRPNLTFSTLTVSNMSPEDSSIYLCSVRQGTNSPLHFGNGTRLTVT.

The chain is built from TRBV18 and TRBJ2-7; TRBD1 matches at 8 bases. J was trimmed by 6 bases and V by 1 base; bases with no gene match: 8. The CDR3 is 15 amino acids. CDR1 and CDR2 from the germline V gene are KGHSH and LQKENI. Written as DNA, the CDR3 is TGTGCCAGCTCACCACTGTCCCAGGGGGCATTCGAGCAGTACTTC. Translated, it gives CASSPLSQGAFEQYF.

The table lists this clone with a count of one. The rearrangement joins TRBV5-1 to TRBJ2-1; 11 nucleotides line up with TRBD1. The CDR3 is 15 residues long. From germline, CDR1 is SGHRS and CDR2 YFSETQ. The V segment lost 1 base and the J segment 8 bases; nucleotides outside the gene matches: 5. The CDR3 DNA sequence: TGCGCCAGCAGCTTGATGGGACAGGGGGTTGATGAGCAGTTCTTC. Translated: CASSLMGQGVDEQFF.

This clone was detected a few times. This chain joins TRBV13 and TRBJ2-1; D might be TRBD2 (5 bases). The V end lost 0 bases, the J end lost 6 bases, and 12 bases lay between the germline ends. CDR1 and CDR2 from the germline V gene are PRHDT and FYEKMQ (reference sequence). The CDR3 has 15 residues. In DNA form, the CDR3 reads TGTGCCAGCAGCTTAGGTCTGGGGAGTGTCAATGAGCAGTTCTTC. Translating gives CASSLGLGSVNEQFF. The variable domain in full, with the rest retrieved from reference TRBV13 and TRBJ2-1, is AAGVIQSPRHLIKEKRETATLKCYPIPRHDTVYWYQQGPGQDPQFLISFYEKMQSDKGSIPDRFSAQQFSDYHSELNMSSLELGDSALYFCASSLGLGSVNEQFFGPGTRLTVL.

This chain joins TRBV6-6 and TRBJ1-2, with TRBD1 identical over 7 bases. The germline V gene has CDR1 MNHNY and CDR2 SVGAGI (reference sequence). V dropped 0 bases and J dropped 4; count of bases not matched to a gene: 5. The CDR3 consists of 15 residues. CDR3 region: CASSYSGGQPYGYTF. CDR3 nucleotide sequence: TGTGCCAGCAGTTACTCCGGGGGACAGCCCTATGGCTACACCTTC.

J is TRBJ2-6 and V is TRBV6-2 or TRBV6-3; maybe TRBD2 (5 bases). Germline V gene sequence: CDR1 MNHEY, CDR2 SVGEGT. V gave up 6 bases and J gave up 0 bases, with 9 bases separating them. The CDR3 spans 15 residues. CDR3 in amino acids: CASSLAGSGANVLTF. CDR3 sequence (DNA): TGTGCCAGCAGCCTCGCGGGCTCTGGGGCCAACGTCCTGACTTTC.

The CDR3 DNA is TGCGCCAGCAGCCAAGTTTTTGGAGATTCTTATGGCTACACCTTC. Translating gives CASSQVFGDSYGYTF. The chain couples TRBV4-3 to TRBJ1-2; no clear D gene. Germline V gives CDR1 LGHNA, CDR2 YSLEER. CDR3 length equals 15 residues. Trimming removed 1 base at V and 5 bases at J, with 14 bases between.

Here the CDR3 reads CSVRVSSYLYGYTF. CDR3 nucleotides: TGCAGCGTTCGGGTCTCGTCCTACCTCTATGGCTACACCTTC. The rearrangement links TRBV29-1 to TRBJ1-2; D is undetermined. CDR3 size: 14 residues. Germline V lookup: CDR1 SQVTM, CDR2 ANQGSEA. Trimming left V 5 bases short and J 4 bases short, with 17 bases between.

The CDR3 nucleotides read TGTGCCACCAGTAAGGGACAGGGATTTGCTGAAGCTTTCTTT. This translates into CATSKGQGFAEAFF. V gene TRBV24-1 combines with J gene TRBJ1-1, with TRBD1 identical over 9 bases. J gave up 6 bases and V 6 bases, and 7 bases lay outside the gene matches. Germline CDR1 and CDR2: KGHDR and SFDVKD. The CDR3 covers 14 residues.

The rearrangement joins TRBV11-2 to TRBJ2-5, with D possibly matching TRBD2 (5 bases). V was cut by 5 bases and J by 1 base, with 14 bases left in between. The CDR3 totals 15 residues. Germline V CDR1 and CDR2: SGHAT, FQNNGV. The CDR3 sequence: CASSQRADIQETQYF. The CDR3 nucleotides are TGTGCCAGCAGCCAGAGGGCCGACATCCAAGAGACCCAGTACTTC.

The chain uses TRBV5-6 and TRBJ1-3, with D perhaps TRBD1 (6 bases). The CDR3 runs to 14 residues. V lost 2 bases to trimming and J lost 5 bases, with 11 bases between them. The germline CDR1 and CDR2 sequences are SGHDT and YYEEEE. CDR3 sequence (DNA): TGTGCCAGCAGCTTTTGGACAGTTAGAAACACCATATATTTT. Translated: CASSFWTVRNTIYF.

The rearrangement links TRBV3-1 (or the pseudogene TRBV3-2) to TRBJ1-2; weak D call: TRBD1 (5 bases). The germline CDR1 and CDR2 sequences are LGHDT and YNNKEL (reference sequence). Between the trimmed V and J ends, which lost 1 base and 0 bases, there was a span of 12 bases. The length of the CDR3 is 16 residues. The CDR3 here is CASSQATGLANYGYTF. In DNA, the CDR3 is TGTGCCAGCAGCCAAGCAACAGGCTTAGCTAACTATGGCTACACCTTC.

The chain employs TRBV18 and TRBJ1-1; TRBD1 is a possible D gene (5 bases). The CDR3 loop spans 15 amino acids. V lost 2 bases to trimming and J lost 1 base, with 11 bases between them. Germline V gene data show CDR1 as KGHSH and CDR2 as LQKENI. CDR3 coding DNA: TGTGCCAGCTCACCAGGGGACTACTCGAACACTGAAGCTTTCTTT. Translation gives CASSPGDYSNTEAFF.

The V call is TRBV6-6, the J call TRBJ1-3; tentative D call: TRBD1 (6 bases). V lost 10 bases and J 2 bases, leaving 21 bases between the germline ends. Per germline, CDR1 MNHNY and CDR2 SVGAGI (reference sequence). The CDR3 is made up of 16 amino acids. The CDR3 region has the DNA TGTGCCACCCGGGGTCCCCAGACAGGAGCTGGAAACACCATATATTTT. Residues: CATRGPQTGAGNTIYF.

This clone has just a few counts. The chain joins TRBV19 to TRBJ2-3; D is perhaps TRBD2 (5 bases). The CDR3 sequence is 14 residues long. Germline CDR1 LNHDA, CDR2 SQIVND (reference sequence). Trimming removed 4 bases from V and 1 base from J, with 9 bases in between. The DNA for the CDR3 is TGTGCCAGTAGTACAACGAGGGGCACAGATACGCAGTATTTT. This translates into CASSTTRGTDTQYF. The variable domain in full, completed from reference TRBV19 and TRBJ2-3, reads DGGITQSPKYLFRKEGQNVTLSCEQNLNHDAMYWYRQDPGQGLRLIYYSQIVNDFQKGDIAEGYSVSREKKESFPLTVTSAQKNPTAFYLCASSTTRGTDTQYFGPGTRLTVL.

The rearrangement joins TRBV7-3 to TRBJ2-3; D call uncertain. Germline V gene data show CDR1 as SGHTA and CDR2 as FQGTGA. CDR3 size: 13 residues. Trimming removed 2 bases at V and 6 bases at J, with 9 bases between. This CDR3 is CASSLAARDTQYF. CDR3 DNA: TGTGCCAGCAGCTTAGCGGCCCGGGATACGCAGTATTTT. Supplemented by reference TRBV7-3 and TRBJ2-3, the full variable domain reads GAGVSQTPSNKVTEKGKYVELRCDPISGHTALYWYRQSLGQGPEFLIYFQGTGAADDSGLPNDRFFAVRPEGSVSTLKIQRTERGDSAVYLCASSLAARDTQYFGPGTRLTVL.

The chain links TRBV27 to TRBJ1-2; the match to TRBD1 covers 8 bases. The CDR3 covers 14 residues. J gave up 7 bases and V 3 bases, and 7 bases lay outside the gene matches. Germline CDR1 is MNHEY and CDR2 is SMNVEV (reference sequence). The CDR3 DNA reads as TGTGCCAGCAGTTTGGACAGGGACTACTCTGGCTACACCTTC. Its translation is CASSLDRDYSGYTF.

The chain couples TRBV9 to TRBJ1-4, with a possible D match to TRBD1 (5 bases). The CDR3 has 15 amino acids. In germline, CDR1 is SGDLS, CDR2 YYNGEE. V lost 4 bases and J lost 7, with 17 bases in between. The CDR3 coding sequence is TGTGCCAGCAGCACACGGAGGGGTCTCGGTGAAAAACTGTTTTTT. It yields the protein CASSTRRGLGEKLFF.

CDR3 amino acids: CASSPATGGGGNTIYF. The CDR3 nucleotides read TGTGCCAGCTCACCCGCAACAGGGGGCGGCGGAAACACCATATATTTT. The chain employs TRBV18 and TRBJ1-3; TRBD1 aligns across 9 bases. This CDR3 region has 16 residues. V dropped 3 bases and J dropped 4; count of bases not matched to a gene: 7. CDR1 KGHSH and CDR2 LQKENI come from the germline V gene.

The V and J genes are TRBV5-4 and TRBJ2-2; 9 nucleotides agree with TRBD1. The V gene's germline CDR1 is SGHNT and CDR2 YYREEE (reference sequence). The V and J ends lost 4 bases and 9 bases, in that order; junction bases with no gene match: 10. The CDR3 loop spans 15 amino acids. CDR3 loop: CASSPRTGESRELFF. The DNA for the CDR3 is TGTGCCAGCAGCCCACGGACAGGGGAGTCTAGGGAGCTGTTTTTT. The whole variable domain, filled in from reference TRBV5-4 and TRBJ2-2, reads ETGVTQSPTHLIKTRGQQVTLRCSSQSGHNTVSWYQQALGQGPQFIFQYYREEENGRGNFPPRFSGLQFPNYSSELNVNALELDDSALYLCASSPRTGESRELFFGEGSRLTVL.

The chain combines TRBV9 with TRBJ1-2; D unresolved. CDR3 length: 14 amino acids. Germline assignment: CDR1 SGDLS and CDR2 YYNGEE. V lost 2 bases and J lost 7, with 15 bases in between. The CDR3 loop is CASSVSGEGTGYTF. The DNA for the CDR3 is TGTGCCAGCAGCGTGTCCGGGGAAGGAACTGGCTACACCTTC.

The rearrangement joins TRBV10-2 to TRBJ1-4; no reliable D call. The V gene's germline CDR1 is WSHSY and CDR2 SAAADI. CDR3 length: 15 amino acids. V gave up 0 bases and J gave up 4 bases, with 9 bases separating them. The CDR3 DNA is TGCGCCAGCAGTGAGTCGGGCAGTCTTAATGAAAAACTGTTTTTT. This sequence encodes CASSESGSLNEKLFF.

CDR3 protein: CAITGGPSYEQYF. The CDR3 DNA is TGTGCCATCACCGGGGGTCCCTCCTACGAGCAGTACTTC. The chain is built from TRBV10-3 and TRBJ2-7; tentative D call: TRBD2 (6 bases). Trimming shortened V by 7 bases and J by 0 bases, and 10 bases separated the two germline ends. CDR3 length: 13 amino acids. Germline CDR1 reads ENHRY; CDR2 reads SYGVKD.